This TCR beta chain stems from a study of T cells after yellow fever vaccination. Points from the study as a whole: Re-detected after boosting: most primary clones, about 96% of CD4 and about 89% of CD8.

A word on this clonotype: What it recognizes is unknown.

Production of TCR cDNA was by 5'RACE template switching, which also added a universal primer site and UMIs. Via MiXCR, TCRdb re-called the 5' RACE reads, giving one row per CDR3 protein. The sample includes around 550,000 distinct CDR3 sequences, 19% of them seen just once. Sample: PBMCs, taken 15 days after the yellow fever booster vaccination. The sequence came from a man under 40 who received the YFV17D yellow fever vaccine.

The CDR3 DNA sequence: TGCGCCAGCAGCTTCGGGGGAGGTACCACAGATACGCAGTATTTT. As protein: CASSFGGGTTDTQYF. V usage is TRBV5-1 and J usage is TRBJ2-3; maybe TRBD2 (6 bases). This CDR3 has 15 amino acids. The V end lost 2 bases, the J end lost 2 bases, and 12 bases lay between the germline ends. In germline, CDR1 is SGHRS, CDR2 YFSETQ.